The T cell receptor beta chain described here comes from a study of T cells in Graves' hyperthyroidism and ophthalmopathy. Ten or more counts support this clonotype. Amplified TCR beta CDR3 regions came from RNA transcripts. RT-PCR in the first round (using the HTBI primer set) targeted the TCR CDR3. MiXCR was run by TCRdb on the multiplex PCR reads, yielding one entry per CDR3 protein. The sample lists about 600,000 distinct CDR3 sequences, more than 13% seen once, with more than 6% in the top ten. Deletions cut 1 base from V and 6 bases from J, with 15 bases between. CDR3 length equals 15 residues. The germline CDR1 and CDR2 sequences are SGHVS and FQNEAQ.

The source is a woman between 18 and 29 years old with Graves' ophthalmopathy. The rearrangement uses TRBV7-8 and TRBJ1-2; the D is unclear. Sequenced: blood. The CDR3, as DNA: TGTGCCAGCAGCTTAGGCCGGCGGGCGACCCATGGCTACACCTTC. It yields the protein CASSLGRRATHGYTF.